These 19 T cell receptor beta chains came from one sample sequenced in a study of T-cell memory formation after mild COVID-19. TCRdb fed the 5' RACE reads into MiXCR, producing one record per CDR3 protein. The table includes 130,000 to 150,000 distinct CDR3 sequences, 15% to 20% detected once. Sequenced: PBMCs or a T cell subset sorted from them (not recorded which). The receptors were gathered from an adult woman who had mild COVID-19 (a few samples of this study predate the infection). Cell type and time point are not known.

In its sample, this clonotype was seen a few times. The genes are TRBV29-1 and TRBJ1-2; D ambiguous. V was cut by 1 base and J by 5 bases, with 11 bases left in between. Germline CDR1 and CDR2: SQVTM and ANQGSEA. The CDR3 consists of 13 residues. The CDR3, as DNA: TGCAGCGTTGAAGGGAATAGAGGGTATGGCTACACCTTC. It encodes CSVEGNRGYGYTF.

Many counts were recorded for this clonotype. V is TRBV25-1 and J is TRBJ2-7, with TRBD1 matching 10 bases. Trimming removed 3 bases from V and 2 bases from J; junction bases left unmatched: 4. The CDR3 spans 15 residues. Germline CDR1 is MGHDK and CDR2 is SYGVNS. The CDR3 region has the DNA TGTGCCAGCAGTGATCAGGACAGGGGGGCCTACGAGCAGTACTTC. This sequence encodes CASSDQDRGAYEQYF.

The rearrangement uses TRBV20-1 and TRBJ2-5, with 12 bases that match TRBD2. The V gene end was trimmed by 6 bases and the J gene end by 2 bases; junction bases not matched to a gene: 7. The length of the CDR3 is 15 residues. Germline assignment: CDR1 DFQATT and CDR2 SNEGSKA (reference sequence). CDR3 residues: CSAHSTSGGQETQYF. In DNA form, the CDR3 reads TGCAGTGCCCACTCGACTAGCGGGGGTCAAGAGACCCAGTACTTC.

The V gene is TRBV6-2 or TRBV6-3, the J gene TRBJ1-1; the match to TRBD1 covers 9 bases. The CDR3 consists of 17 residues. CDR1 and CDR2 from the germline V gene are MNHEY and SVGEGT. After removal of 2 bases from V and 0 bases from J, the junction contained 7 bases not matched to a gene. The CDR3 DNA reads as TGTGCCAGCAGTTACCGGGACAGGGTCCTTGTGAACACTGAAGCTTTCTTT. This gives the protein CASSYRDRVLVNTEAFF.

This clonotype was detected a few times. This may arise from a read error, as a much more abundant clone is one base away. The gene calls are TRBV12-3 or TRBV12-4 and TRBJ2-7; D uncertain. This CDR3 is 13 amino acids long. The V end lost 6 bases, the J end lost 1 base, and 10 bases lay between the germline ends. CDR3 DNA: TGTGCCAGCAGCTCCGGACCGTCCTACGAGCAGTACTTC. Encoded protein: CASSSGPSYEQYF.

This clonotype was detected a few times. The chain employs TRBV12-3 or TRBV12-4 and TRBJ2-3; 8 positions agree with TRBD2. The CDR3 consists of 12 residues. V was pared by 9 bases and J by 1 base, with 0 bases of the junction left unmatched. The CDR3 nucleotides are TGTGCCAGTAGCGGGGGCACAGATACGCAGTATTTT. Its protein is CASSGGTDTQYF.

The chain combines TRBV5-6 with TRBJ1-6, with a weak D call TRBD1 (5 bases). The CDR3 has 15 residues. Per the germline V gene, CDR1 is SGHDT and CDR2 is YYEEEE. Trimming cost V 1 base and J 7 bases, with 12 bases left between them. The CDR3 DNA is TGTGCCAGCAGCTTGAAGTGGGGGTGGAATTCACCCCTCCACTTT. Its protein is CASSLKWGWNSPLHF.

A few counts support this clonotype. The rearrangement uses TRBV20-1 and TRBJ2-1; 13 bases fit TRBD2. V was pared by 6 bases and J by 6 bases, with 5 bases of the junction left unmatched. Germline assignment: CDR1 DFQATT and CDR2 SNEGSKA (reference sequence). CDR3 length: 14 residues. CDR3 region: CSAQGLAGINEQFF. The CDR3 DNA follows: TGCAGTGCCCAGGGACTAGCGGGGATCAATGAGCAGTTCTTC.

This clonotype was seen more than once but under ten times. V and J are TRBV5-1 and TRBJ2-7; 9 nucleotides line up with TRBD1. The trim removed 4 bases at V and 7 bases at J, leaving 6 bases unmatched. The CDR3 is 13 amino acids. The germline V gene encodes CDR1 SGHRS and CDR2 YFSETQ. Here the CDR3 DNA reads TGCGCCAGCAGCCGGGACAGGGATAATGAGCAGTACTTC. It codes for CASSRDRDNEQYF.

DNA of the CDR3: TGTGCCAGCAGCCCCCTCGACTTCCCTAATGAAAAACTGTTTTTT. The encoded protein is CASSPLDFPNEKLFF. This sequence joins TRBV16 and TRBJ1-4; D unresolved. CDR3 size: 15 residues. The germline CDR1 and CDR2 sequences are KGHSY and FQNENV. V lost 4 bases, J lost 3 bases, and 12 bases lay in between.

V and J are TRBV12-3 or TRBV12-4 and TRBJ2-5, with D perhaps being TRBD1 or TRBD2 (6 bases each). The CDR3 is 15 amino acids. Trimming removed 3 bases at V and 4 bases at J, with 15 bases between. CDR3 amino acids: CASSFREQGGETQYF. In nucleotides, the CDR3 is TGTGCCAGCAGTTTCAGGGAACAGGGAGGAGAGACCCAGTACTTC.

This clonotype was observed a handful of times. This sequence joins TRBV7-3 and TRBJ1-1, with D perhaps matching TRBD1 (5 bases). The length of the CDR3 is 14 residues. CDR1 SGHTA and CDR2 FQGTGA come from the germline V gene. V gave up 5 bases and J gave up 4 bases, with 14 bases separating them. The CDR3: CASSHRGRGTEAFF. DNA for the CDR3: TGTGCCAGCAGCCACCGAGGGAGGGGCACTGAAGCTTTCTTT.

This clonotype has a handful of counts. The CDR3 region has the DNA TGTGCCAGCAGTTACTCGGGCAGGGGCAATCAGCCCCAGCATTTT. Translation gives CASSYSGRGNQPQHF. The V gene is TRBV6-5, the J gene TRBJ1-5; D possibly corresponds to TRBD1 (5 bases). The V end lost 0 bases, the J end lost 2 bases, and 8 bases lay between the germline ends. Germline V gives CDR1 MNHEY, CDR2 SVGAGI. The CDR3 consists of 15 residues.

This clonotype has a handful of counts. The rearrangement joins TRBV19 to TRBJ2-7; the D gene could be TRBD1 or TRBD2 (5 bases each). Germline loops: CDR1 LNHDA, CDR2 SQIVND (reference sequence). V was shortened by 5 bases and J by 0 bases, with 11 bases between the two germline ends. The CDR3 covers 14 residues. CDR3 DNA sequence: TGTGCCAGTAGTCATCCAGGGAGCTCCTACGAGCAGTACTTC. This encodes CASSHPGSSYEQYF. Together with reference TRBV19 and TRBJ2-7, the CDR3 gives the full variable domain: DGGITQSPKYLFRKEGQNVTLSCEQNLNHDAMYWYRQDPGQGLRLIYYSQIVNDFQKGDIAEGYSVSREKKESFPLTVTSAQKNPTAFYLCASSHPGSSYEQYFGPGTRLTVT.

This clonotype came up a few times. The CDR3 here is CASSPAVAGLNEQYF. CDR3 nucleotides: TGTGCCAGCTCACCAGCCGTAGCGGGGTTGAACGAGCAGTACTTC. The chain couples TRBV18 to TRBJ2-7, with 8 positions matching TRBD2. Trimming cost V 2 bases and J 5 bases; bases outside gene matches: 8. Per the germline V gene, CDR1 is KGHSH and CDR2 is LQKENI. This CDR3 has 15 amino acids. Looking up the rest from reference TRBV18 and TRBJ2-7 gives the full variable domain: NAGVMQNPRHLVRRRGQEARLRCSPMKGHSHVYWYRQLPEEGLKFMVYLQKENIIDESGMPKERFSAEFPKEGPSILRIQQVVRGDSAAYFCASSPAVAGLNEQYFGPGTRLTVT.

This sequence joins TRBV7-9 and TRBJ2-5; D is undetermined. Trimming stripped 5 bases from V and 4 bases from J, with 8 bases between. This CDR3 region has 12 residues. Germline CDR1 SEHNR, CDR2 FQNEAQ (reference sequence). CDR3: CASSSRVETQYF. The CDR3 nucleotides read TGTGCCAGCAGCAGCCGGGTAGAGACCCAGTACTTC.

This clonotype occurred a few times. This rearrangement joins TRBV5-1 to TRBJ2-5; D tentatively fits TRBD1 or TRBD2 (5 bases each). With 4 bases removed from V and 5 bases from J, the gap between germline ends came to 18 bases. From germline, CDR1 is SGHRS and CDR2 YFSETQ. CDR3 length equals 15 residues. CDR3 sequence: CASSRSGAPEETQYF. The DNA of the CDR3 is TGCGCCAGCAGCCGTTCCGGGGCCCCGGAGGAGACCCAGTACTTC.

In its sample, this clonotype was seen a few times. J is TRBJ2-2 and V is TRBV7-3; the D is unclear. CDR1 is SGHTA and CDR2 is FQGTGA in the germline V gene. This CDR3 contains 13 residues. Trimming took 0 bases from V and 6 from J, leaving 5 bases between them. The CDR3 DNA follows: TGTGCCAGCAGCTTAACGGTACCCGGGGAGCTGTTTTTT. Amino acids: CASSLTVPGELFF.

This clonotype was seen a handful of times. The chain couples TRBV7-9 to TRBJ2-3; 8 bases are a match to TRBD2. CDR3 length: 15 residues. Losses at the gene ends were 5 bases for V and 1 base for J; bases not matched to a gene: 5. Germline values: CDR1 SEHNR, CDR2 FQNEAQ (reference sequence). CDR3 region: CASSVGGLGTDTQYF. Here the CDR3 DNA reads TGTGCCAGCAGCGTGGGGGGACTAGGCACAGATACGCAGTATTTT.